The present entry profiles one T cell receptor beta chain with its context. What it binds is not known. These data come from a study of blood T cells in healthy people across ages. Study results and caveats: More naive CD4+ cells and higher diversity marked long-lived donors relative to aged donors.

The CDR3 contains 16 residues. The V and J ends lost 2 bases and 8 bases respectively, with 19 bases between them. CDR1 and CDR2 from the germline V gene are SEHNR and FQNEAQ (reference sequence). PCR was performed a second time for about 7 to 12 cycles using a sample-barcoded 5' primer and a J-beta primer mix. TCRdb reprocessed the 5' RACE reads with MiXCR, giving one entry per CDR3 protein. The sample consists of 1.5 million to 2 million distinct CDR3 sequences, 34% of them appearing once. This chain uses TRBV7-9 with TRBJ2-1, with TRBD2 as a possible D gene (6 bases). The sequencing sample was made of blood. The clonotype comes from a woman aged 25 to 39 in good health. DNA for the CDR3: TGTGCCAGCAGCTTATCTTCTCTGGGAGGTTGGTATGAGCAGTTCTTC. Translated, it gives CASSLSSLGGWYEQFF.